This T cell receptor (beta chain) originates from a study of cytomegalovirus exposure and HLA in healthy donors. Study-level results: Later work associated fewer than 20,000 TCR beta sequences with HLA alleles at 0.05 false discovery rate. Rare sequences made up most TCRs, while some public TCRs were found in many donors. In a later analysis, a genetic analysis reported fewer productive-TCR N-insertions in an Asian-associated ancestry cluster than the cohort average.

With respect to this clone: Its antigen remains unknown.

PCR was performed using 60 Vbeta and 13 Jbeta primers. Clones were sequenced by immunoSEQ multiplex PCR, and TCRdb holds only the in-frame ones, with some missing. The profile shows about 150,000 clones, 80% to 90% of them singletons. Germline V gene sequence: CDR1 MNHNS, CDR2 SASEGT. This CDR3 spans 15 amino acids. Sequencing input: PBMCs. The source is a woman under 30 in good health and CMV-seronegative. The V gene is TRBV6-1, the J gene TRBJ2-5, with 7 bases matching TRBD2. With the DNA end fitting TRBJ2-7 better, the J assignment may be wrong. CDR3: CASSDPRGGRYEQYF. CDR3 DNA: TGTGCCAGCAGTGACCCAAGGGGAGGGAGGTACGAGCAGTACTTC.